These 26 T cell receptor beta chains were all obtained from the same sample, sequenced in a study of shared clonotypes between healthy human individuals. Assay used: immunoSEQ multiplex PCR; TCRdb lists only in-frame clones, some missing. The sample contains over a million clones, around 98.5% of which appear only once. Material for sequencing was naive CD4+ T cells sorted from blood. The sample's subset: CD45RA+ positively selected. These receptors were taken from a man in his thirties or forties in good health.

This chain links TRBV20-1 with TRBJ2-5; D tentatively fits TRBD1 or TRBD2 (5 bases each). CDR1 and CDR2 (germline): DFQATT, SNEGSKA (reference sequence). The CDR3 extends over 11 amino acids. The CDR3 is CTGAKQETQYF. The CDR3 coding sequence is TGCACCGGGGCCAAACAAGAGACCCAGTACTTC.

V usage is TRBV10-3 and J usage is TRBJ2-1, with TRBD2 identical over 9 bases. Germline V gives CDR1 ENHRY, CDR2 SYGVKD. This CDR3 spans 15 amino acids. The junction had 13 bases not matched to a gene; V was cut back by 10 bases and J by 6 bases. Written as DNA, the CDR3 is TGTGCCAGCGCGGGAATGGCTAGCGGGGCCAATGAGCAGTTCTTC. The encoded protein is CASAGMASGANEQFF.

This clone was picked up one time. The rearrangement links TRBV19 to TRBJ1-5; the match to TRBD1 covers 10 bases. Trimming cost V 7 bases and J 6 bases; bases outside gene matches: 9. Germline V gives CDR1 LNHDA, CDR2 SQIVND (reference sequence). CDR3 length equals 15 residues. CDR3 sequence: CASNPGTGAVQPQHF. CDR3 sequence (DNA): TGTGCCAGTAATCCCGGGACAGGGGCTGTTCAGCCCCAGCATTTT.

The V gene is TRBV5-1, the J gene TRBJ2-1; TRBD1 aligns across 9 bases. The V and J ends lost 5 bases and 4 bases, in that order; junction bases with no gene match: 10. In germline, CDR1 is SGHRS, CDR2 YFSETQ. The CDR3 runs to 16 residues. This CDR3 is CASSSRPGQGYNEQFF. CDR3 bases: TGCGCCAGCAGTTCGAGACCGGGACAGGGATACAATGAGCAGTTCTTC.

The V call is TRBV9, the J call TRBJ2-1, with 9 bases that match TRBD2. The V gene's germline CDR1 is SGDLS and CDR2 YYNGEE. Unmatched junction bases numbered 6, after V lost 0 bases and J lost 5 bases. The CDR3 sequence is 16 residues long. CDR3 protein: CASSVEGGRGNNEQFF. The CDR3 nucleotides read TGTGCCAGCAGCGTAGAAGGCGGGAGGGGTAACAATGAGCAGTTCTTC.

J is TRBJ2-3 and V is TRBV11-2; D is unresolved. The CDR3 consists of 12 residues. Trimming removed 4 bases at V and 6 bases at J, with 8 bases between. Germline V gene data show CDR1 as SGHAT and CDR2 as FQNNGV. CDR3 in DNA: TGTGCCAGCAGCTCCCGGGTCGATACGCAGTATTTT. Its translation is CASSSRVDTQYF.

This chain links TRBV5-5 with TRBJ2-4; a weak D match, TRBD1 (6 bases). CDR3 size: 14 residues. V dropped 3 bases and J dropped 8 bases, with 15 bases sitting between them. Germline lookup yields CDR1 SGHKS and CDR2 YYEKEE (reference sequence). The CDR3 DNA reads as TGTGCCAGCAGCTCTGGACAGAGTGGGGACATTCAGTACTTC. It is translated as CASSSGQSGDIQYF.

The V and J genes are TRBV5-1 and TRBJ2-7; 7 nucleotides line up with TRBD1. Germline V gene sequence: CDR1 SGHRS, CDR2 YFSETQ. The CDR3 runs to 15 residues. Losses at the gene ends were 3 bases for V and 0 bases for J; bases not matched to a gene: 6. Here the CDR3 reads CASSSRTGSSYEQYF. The DNA of the CDR3 is TGCGCCAGCAGCTCGCGGACAGGAAGCTCCTACGAGCAGTACTTC. The full variable domain, completed using reference TRBV5-1 and TRBJ2-7, is KAGVTQTPRYLIKTRGQQVTLSCSPISGHRSVSWYQQTPGQGLQFLFEYFSETQRNKGNFPGRFSGRQFSNSRSEMNVSTLELGDSALYLCASSSRTGSSYEQYFGPGTRLTVT.

J is TRBJ2-7 and V is TRBV6-5; a weak D match, TRBD1 (5 bases). This CDR3 spans 16 amino acids. V was shortened by 0 bases and J by 0 bases, with 12 bases between the two germline ends. In germline, CDR1 is MNHEY, CDR2 SVGAGI. The CDR3 DNA sequence: TGTGCCAGCAGTTACTCGACCCAGGGTAGCTCCTACGAGCAGTACTTC. Its translation is CASSYSTQGSSYEQYF.

Only one count was recorded for this clone. J is TRBJ2-3 and V is TRBV9; D is uncertain. The CDR3 length is 14 residues. V was cut by 3 bases and J by 4 bases, with 12 bases left in between. Germline assignment: CDR1 SGDLS and CDR2 YYNGEE. The CDR3 DNA reads TGTGCCAGCAGCGGTTGGTTCGCGGCAGATACGCAGTATTTT. Its translation is CASSGWFAADTQYF.

This chain uses TRBV5-8 with TRBJ2-4; D possibly corresponds to TRBD2 (6 bases). Germline lookup yields CDR1 SGHTS and CDR2 YDEGEE. The germline V and J ends were trimmed by 0 bases and 0 bases, with 16 bases remaining between them. The CDR3 runs to 18 residues. CDR3 nucleotides: TGTGCCAGCAGCTTGGACAGGAGGGTCCAACTAGCCAAAAACATTCAGTACTTC. Protein sequence: CASSLDRRVQLAKNIQYF.

The chain combines TRBV10-1 with TRBJ2-5, with no clear D. Per the germline V gene, CDR1 is WNHNN and CDR2 is SYGVQD (reference sequence). The CDR3 totals 13 residues. V was trimmed by 4 bases and J by 6 bases, leaving 12 bases between them. The CDR3 DNA follows: TGCGCCAGCAGTGTTGACACCCTGAAGACCCAGTACTTC. Translated: CASSVDTLKTQYF.

The chain employs TRBV27 and TRBJ2-1, with D maybe TRBD2 (6 bases). Germline V lookup: CDR1 MNHEY, CDR2 SMNVEV (reference sequence). With 3 bases removed from V and 5 bases from J, the gap between germline ends came to 11 bases. The CDR3 spans 14 residues. This CDR3 reads CASSFLAKDNEQFF. The CDR3 DNA reads as TGTGCCAGCAGTTTTCTAGCGAAAGACAATGAGCAGTTCTTC.

This clone was seen once. The chain couples TRBV11-2 to TRBJ2-7; D perhaps matches TRBD1 (5 bases). There are 12 residues in the CDR3. Germline-derived CDR1 and CDR2 are SGHAT and FQNNGV. The V and J ends lost 3 bases and 5 bases respectively, with 8 bases between them. The CDR3 protein is CASSFGANEQYF. The CDR3 coding sequence is TGTGCCAGCAGCTTTGGGGCCAACGAGCAGTACTTC.

The V gene is TRBV9, the J gene TRBJ2-2; D gene unclear. Looked up from germline, CDR1 is SGDLS and CDR2 is YYNGEE. Trimming cost V 6 bases and J 0 bases, with 15 bases left between them. The CDR3 extends over 16 amino acids. The CDR3 reads CASTNVGEANTGELFF. CDR3 nucleotides: TGTGCCAGCACTAATGTTGGCGAGGCGAACACCGGGGAGCTGTTTTTT.

Comments on this clone: The same CDR3 can be traced to other DNA sequences in this sample. The rearrangement uses TRBV9 and TRBJ2-1; TRBD1 is a possible D gene (6 bases). The CDR3 contains 15 residues. Germline values: CDR1 SGDLS, CDR2 YYNGEE. V was pared by 0 bases and J by 0 bases, with 7 bases between. CDR3 residues: CASSVVQGSYNEQFF. The CDR3 nucleotides read TGTGCCAGCAGCGTAGTACAGGGCTCCTACAATGAGCAGTTCTTC.

The CDR3 here is CATSRPLAGEETQYF. The CDR3 bases are TGTGCCACCAGCAGACCTCTCGCAGGGGAAGAGACCCAGTACTTC. J is TRBJ2-5 and V is TRBV15; perhaps TRBD1 as D (6 bases). V lost 2 bases, J lost 3 bases, and 13 bases lay in between. Germline lookup yields CDR1 LNHNV and CDR2 YYDKDF (reference sequence). This CDR3 spans 15 amino acids.

This rearrangement joins TRBV2 to TRBJ1-2; D gene unclear. In germline, CDR1 is SNHLY, CDR2 FYNNEI. The CDR3 spans 13 residues. Trimming pared 3 bases from V and 4 bases from J, leaving 9 bases between. CDR3 bases: TGTGCCAGCAGTGATAGCGCAATCTATGGCTACACCTTC. It codes for CASSDSAIYGYTF.

The chain couples TRBV5-5 to TRBJ2-1; D unresolved. The CDR3 length is 16 residues. Germline V gene lookup returns CDR1 SGHKS and CDR2 YYEKEE (reference sequence). V shed 2 bases and J shed 9 bases, with 21 bases lying between them. In DNA, the CDR3 is TGTGCCAGCAGCTTAGGCTCCTCCTTACCGTATCTTGAGCAGTTCTTC. Encoded protein: CASSLGSSLPYLEQFF.

The DNA of the CDR3 is TGTGCCAGCAGCTTAACGATACGAGAGACCCAGTACTTC. It codes for CASSLTIRETQYF. The rearrangement joins TRBV7-3 to TRBJ2-5; no reliable D call. Germline CDR1 and CDR2: SGHTA and FQGTGA. CDR3 length: 13 residues. V lost 0 bases and J 4 bases, leaving 6 bases between the germline ends. The whole variable domain, remainder taken from reference TRBV7-3 and TRBJ2-5, is GAGVSQTPSNKVTEKGKYVELRCDPISGHTALYWYRQSLGQGPEFLIYFQGTGAADDSGLPNDRFFAVRPEGSVSTLKIQRTERGDSAVYLCASSLTIRETQYFGPGTRLLVL.

DNA for the CDR3: TGTGCCAGCAGTGAATTGGGGCAGGGAAATCAGCCCCAGCATTTT. Its translation is CASSELGQGNQPQHF. The chain is built from TRBV2 and TRBJ1-5; weak D call: TRBD1 (5 bases). Germline V gene sequence: CDR1 SNHLY, CDR2 FYNNEI. The CDR3 is 15 amino acids. V shed 2 bases and J shed 4 bases, with 12 bases lying between them.

This clone was detected only once. The chain combines TRBV14 with TRBJ2-7, with D hard to call. V was shortened by 0 bases and J by 9 bases, with 12 bases between the two germline ends. This CDR3 has 13 residues. Germline V gene sequence: CDR1 SGHDN, CDR2 FVKESK. CDR3 residues: CASSQEIGDGQYF. The CDR3, as DNA: TGTGCCAGCAGCCAAGAAATTGGGGATGGGCAGTACTTC.

As for this clone: Distinct nucleotide sequences in the sample also encode this CDR3. The rearrangement joins TRBV5-1 to TRBJ2-7; 8 bases are a match to TRBD2. The junction had 5 bases not matched to a gene; V was cut back by 0 bases and J by 3 bases. The CDR3 has 15 amino acids. The germline V gene encodes CDR1 SGHRS and CDR2 YFSETQ. CDR3 DNA: TGCGCCAGCAGCTTGGTAGTAGCGGGGAGCTACGAGCAGTACTTC. Translated, it gives CASSLVVAGSYEQYF.

The chain joins TRBV2 to TRBJ2-1, with 9 nucleotides matching TRBD2. V trimming: 7 bases; J trimming: 2 bases; junction bases outside the gene matches: 3. In germline, CDR1 is SNHLY, CDR2 FYNNEI. CDR3 length: 14 amino acids. The CDR3 is CASKPSGAYNEQFF. The CDR3 bases are TGTGCCAGCAAGCCTAGCGGGGCCTACAATGAGCAGTTCTTC.

The chain couples TRBV6-5 to TRBJ2-7; D not resolved. Germline lookup yields CDR1 MNHEY and CDR2 SVGAGI. Trimming removed 7 bases from V and 3 bases from J, with 10 bases in between. The CDR3 is 12 amino acids. The CDR3 spells CASNRAGYEQYF. The DNA of the CDR3 is TGTGCCAGCAATCGGGCAGGCTACGAGCAGTACTTC.

The chain couples TRBV27 to TRBJ2-7, with D uncertain. CDR1 and CDR2 (germline): MNHEY, SMNVEV (reference sequence). This CDR3 is built from 11 residues. Trimming removed 5 bases from V and 5 bases from J, with 7 bases in between. The CDR3: CASSIRNEQYF. For the CDR3, the DNA is TGTGCCAGCAGTATAAGGAACGAGCAGTACTTC.